This T cell receptor beta chain was sequenced for a study of T cells expressing NK-cell markers. Regarding the study as a whole: One observes that, in a few donors, these clonotypes were also the leading ones within the CD3+CD56-NKG2C+ fraction.

From its re-call of the 5' RACE reads, TCRdb lists each CDR3 protein once, without DNA. This listing includes 350,000 to 500,000 distinct CDR3 sequences. A remark on this clonotype: Its antigen is currently unknown.

The sample consisted of blood T cells: a sorted CD56 or NKG2C T cell subset, CD4+ or CD8+ T cells, or bulk PBMC T cells (not recorded which). This clonotype originated in a woman between 18 and 70 years old in good health.

The CDR3 region is CASSRFGLASTGELFF. The rearrangement uses TRBV5-4 and TRBJ2-2. The CDR3 has 16 residues. Germline loops: CDR1 SGHNT, CDR2 YYREEE (reference sequence). The full variable domain, its missing parts supplied by reference TRBV5-4 and TRBJ2-2, is ETGVTQSPTHLIKTRGQQVTLRCSSQSGHNTVSWYQQALGQGPQFIFQYYREEENGRGNFPPRFSGLQFPNYSSELNVNALELDDSALYLCASSRFGLASTGELFFGEGSRLTVL.